This T cell receptor (beta chain) originates from a study of T cells in Graves' hyperthyroidism and ophthalmopathy (dated by TCRdb to about 2019). For the wider study: Peripheral blood samples were taken at initial diagnosis, before any treatment was given. To identify distinguishing TCR V-J signatures, a discovery cohort of 95 to 100 patients was used, comprising 43 with Graves' ophthalmopathy and some 60 with stable Graves' hyperthyroidism. An independent validation cohort of under 20 hyperthyroidism patients and roughly 16 patients who later progressed to ophthalmopathy tested prospective prediction of ophthalmopathy. The 100 or so discovery patients were divided at random into training and test sets in a 7:3 ratio. Thyroid tissue and blood T-cell repertoires from roughly 6 Graves' hyperthyroidism patients were also compared in the study. Once sampling was done, hyperthyroidism patients were given methimazole at a starting dose of 30 mg daily, whereas ophthalmopathy patients were given high-dose intravenous methylprednisolone. According to the paper, TCR Vbeta CDR3 sequencing was carried out on 120 to 150 peripheral blood samples, which came from fewer than 50 ophthalmopathy, under 85 hyperthyroidism and roughly 17 progressor patients.

Graves' hyperthyroidism was defined as stable when no progression to ophthalmopathy occurred over 18 months of follow-up. Hyperthyroidism patients were newly diagnosed, with disease duration under 2 months, and aged 18 to 65 years. Any patient with an uncontrolled infection, another autoimmune disease, pregnancy or lactation was excluded. Diagnoses relied on clinical symptoms, serum thyroxine and TRAb, thyroid ultrasound and orbital computed tomography. Ficoll-Paque density gradient centrifugation was used to isolate PBMCs from about 10 ml of fresh peripheral blood. Total RNA was extracted with Trizol reagent, and quality was checked on an Agilent 2100 Bioanalyzer. Spanning cysteine to phenylalanine, the CDR3 consists of 13 amino acids. Here the CDR3 DNA is all that survives: 39 bases in frame from base 1. CDR1 and CDR2 are drawn from the germline V gene: SGHTA, FQGTGA. V loses 1 base, J loses 4 bases, and the germline ends lie 6 bases apart.

There are many counts of this clonotype. It has no known antigen specificity. Per-base quality was not reported, and no clone a single base away is much larger than it. Amplification of TCR beta CDR3 regions was carried out from RNA transcripts. The TCR CDR3 was subjected to a first round of RT-PCR using the HTBI primer set and the Qiagen OneStep RT-PCR kit. The libraries were constructed in a second round of multiplex PCR and then size-selected and purified. Paired-end sequencing of the libraries was performed with 100 bp reads on an Illumina HiSeq2000. In the authors' own workflow: SOAPnuke was used to process the raw data, with reads discarded if the reads contained adapters or uncalled bases, had a mean Phred below 15, or lacked an exact constant-primer or identifier match. COPE v1.2.5 was used to merge high-quality paired reads, and clonotypes were defined as unique nucleotide sequences. Clonotypes were aligned to IMGT TRBV, TRBD and TRBJ reference segments using MiTCR v1.1. The analysis included only V-J combinations with a frequency above 0.0001, which together covered 98% to 99.2% of the repertoires. A TCS score was defined as the ratio between F50 (clonal expansion) and ExV (chaos), using BLOSUM62-based TCRdist between CDR3 peptides within each V-J. Welch's t-statistics and random forest reduced some 510 V-J features to 13, which were used in a naive Bayes classifier (R e1071). The public reads were reprocessed in TCRdb via fastp at Q25 and MiXCR, keeping in-frame beta chains. Here each entry gathers all rows of one CDR3 protein and keeps the most common genes and DNA. These V and J calls originate from TCRdb's pipeline instead of the authors' own analysis. Present in this sample are 400,000 to 500,000 distinct CDR3 sequences, roughly 13% of which were seen just once. The ten largest make up 5% to 6% of the sample.

Points the paper makes about the study in general: No statistical method was used to fix the sample size in advance, and group allocation was not hidden from the investigators. Blood samples also contained most of the expanded thyroid clonotypes (frequency above 0.001), which suggests that blood repertoires may reflect thyroid immune responses. A 13 V-J signature model separated ophthalmopathy from stable hyperthyroidism, with approximately 87% sensitivity and 81.08% specificity in cross-validation and 80%/75% in testing. In validation, the model predicted progression to ophthalmopathy a median of around six months before onset, with 65% to 71% sensitivity and roughly 77% specificity.

This clonotype originated in a woman younger than 30 with Graves' hyperthyroidism. What was sequenced was blood. The sequence links TRBV7-3 to TRBJ2-3; there is no confident call for the D gene. The bases are TGTGCCAGCAGCTTAAATTCGCCAGATACGCAGTATTTT. It translates as CASSLNSPDTQYF. Where the CDR3 stops, the reference TRBV7-3 and TRBJ2-3 genes take over; the full variable domain is GAGVSQTPSNKVTEKGKYVELRCDPISGHTALYWYRQSLGQGPEFLIYFQGTGAADDSGLPNDRFFAVRPEGSVSTLKIQRTERGDSAVYLCASSLNSPDTQYFGPGTRLTVL.